This is a list of T cell receptor beta chains from one sample in a study of blood T cell repertoires in COVID-19. Sequencing was performed with immunoSEQ multiplex PCR; in TCRdb, only in-frame clones are kept and a portion is missing. The table lists 200,000 to 300,000 clones, about 87% of them singletons, with around 9.1% in the top ten. Sequencing was done on a sample of peripheral blood. Source of these receptors: a human donor in a cohort sampled during active COVID-19. Both conserved end residues are part of each CDR3. A D gene is named only where the DNA matches it firmly. The size of a clone is reported for some rows only, either as once, few or many, or as a class for expanded clones.

v_call	d_call	clone_size	j_call	cdr3_aa	cdr3_nt
TRBV28	-	-	TRBJ2-1	CASSILLAGLEFF	TGTGCCAGCAGCATCTTATTGGCGGGACTCGAGTTCTTC
TRBV11-2	TRBD1	-	TRBJ2-7	CASSLEGQGRAYEQYF	TGTGCCAGCAGCTTAGAAGGACAGGGGAGGGCGTACGAGCAGTACTTC
TRBV6-2/TRBV6-3	-	-	TRBJ2-5	CASSYFQGETQYF	TGTGCCAGCAGTTACTTTCAGGGAGAGACCCAGTACTTC
TRBV11-3	TRBD2	-	TRBJ2-1	CASSSISGALYNEQFF	TGTGCCAGCAGCTCCATCAGCGGGGCTCTTTACAATGAGCAGTTCTTC
TRBV2	TRBD1	-	TRBJ1-4	CASSLGQAANEKLFF	TGTGCCAGCAGTCTAGGACAGGCGGCAAATGAAAAACTGTTTTTT
TRBV10-2	TRBD2	-	TRBJ2-5	CASRVGTSAQETQYF	TGCGCCAGCCGGGTGGGCACTAGCGCCCAAGAGACCCAGTACTTC
TRBV7-2	-	-	TRBJ1-1	CASSLDQVITEAFF	TGTGCCAGCAGCTTAGACCAGGTCATCACTGAAGCTTTCTTT
TRBV5-1	-	-	TRBJ2-6	CASSSVSGANVLTF	TGCGCCAGCAGCTCAGTCTCCGGGGCCAACGTCCTGACTTTC
TRBV5-6	-	-	TRBJ1-5	CASSLDGGAIVNQPQHF	TGTGCCAGCAGCTTGGACGGGGGGGCGATAGTCAATCAGCCCCAGCATTTT
TRBV24-1	-	-	TRBJ2-3	CATSMPTAADTQYF	TGTGCCACCAGTATGCCCACCGCGGCAGATACGCAGTATTTT
TRBV28	TRBD1	-	TRBJ1-2	CASRDPGTGEGYTF	TGTGCCAGCAGGGATCCGGGGACAGGGGAGGGCTACACCTTC
TRBV21-1	-	-	TRBJ2-2	CASSLTGPGTGELFF	TGTGCCAGCAGCTTGACAGGGCCGGGCACCGGGGAGCTGTTTTTT
TRBV6-1	-	-	TRBJ1-1	CASSDHPRGNTEAFF	TGTGCCAGCAGTGACCATCCTCGAGGGAACACTGAAGCTTTCTTT
TRBV7-9	TRBD1	-	TRBJ2-7	CASRSTGGPSYEQYF	TGTGCCAGCAGATCTACAGGGGGTCCTTCCTACGAGCAGTACTTC
TRBV2	-	-	TRBJ1-5	CASIRSLGNQPQHF	TGTGCCAGCATCCGGAGTTTAGGCAATCAGCCCCAGCATTTT
TRBV7-7	-	-	TRBJ1-6	CASSRTPKDSPLHF	TGTGCTAGCTCCCGGACACCGAAGGATTCACCCCTCCACTTT
TRBV5-4	-	-	TRBJ1-2	CASSIDQYGGYGYTF	TGTGCCAGCAGCATCGACCAGTACGGGGGTTATGGCTACACCTTC
TRBV28	-	-	TRBJ2-1	CASSLEARLYNEQFF	TGTGCCAGCAGTTTAGAGGCTAGACTGTACAATGAGCAGTTCTTC
TRBV7-3	-	-	TRBJ2-3	CASSKGTGGDTQYF	TGTGCCAGCAGCAAGGGGACTGGTGGAGATACGCAGTATTTT
TRBV7-2	TRBD1	-	TRBJ1-5	CASSQGTGRNQPQHF	TGTGCCAGCAGCCAGGGGACAGGGCGCAATCAGCCCCAGCATTTT
TRBV6-5	TRBD1	-	TRBJ2-7	CASRQGAFNYEQYF	TGTGCCAGCAGGCAGGGGGCTTTTAACTACGAGCAGTACTTC
TRBV7-2	TRBD1	-	TRBJ1-2	CASSLFSVGQSYGYTF	TGTGCCAGCAGCTTGTTCAGTGTGGGACAGTCCTATGGCTACACCTTC
TRBV19	-	-	TRBJ2-1	CASSIGGRTRNNEQFF	TGTGCCAGTAGTATAGGGGGGCGGACCCGGAACAATGAGCAGTTCTTC
TRBV5-1	-	-	TRBJ1-1	CASKGEDSYTEAFF	TGCGCCAGCAAAGGGGAAGATTCGTACACTGAAGCTTTCTTT
TRBV11-2	TRBD1	-	TRBJ2-6	CASSANPGQGGVLTF	TGTGCCAGCAGCGCGAACCCGGGACAGGGGGGCGTCCTGACTTTC
TRBV11-2	-	many	TRBJ2-1	CASSFWGRGNNEQFF	TGTGCCAGCAGCTTCTGGGGCAGGGGCAACAATGAGCAGTTCTTC
TRBV12-5	-	-	TRBJ1-1	CASGFSRSLRGTEAFF	TGTGCTAGTGGTTTCTCGCGGTCCCTTAGGGGAACTGAAGCTTTCTTT
TRBV6-5	TRBD2	-	TRBJ2-1	CASSYSGSGGYNEQFF	TGTGCCAGCAGTTACTCGGGTAGCGGGGGGTACAATGAGCAGTTCTTC
TRBV7-2	-	-	TRBJ2-1	CASSQYSGNEQFF	TGTGCCAGCAGTCAATACTCCGGTAATGAGCAGTTCTTC
TRBV12-1	-	-	TRBJ2-5	CASSLPASLKETQYF	TGTGCCAGCAGCCTCCCGGCTAGCCTGAAAGAGACCCAGTACTTC
TRBV10-3	TRBD2	-	TRBJ2-3	CAIRGGRSTDTQYF	TGTGCCATCAGGGGCGGGAGAAGCACAGATACGCAGTATTTT
TRBV9	TRBD2	-	TRBJ2-3	CASSVGTSGSDTQYF	TGTGCCAGCAGCGTAGGTACTAGCGGGAGTGATACGCAGTATTTT
TRBV7-9	-	-	TRBJ1-3	CASSMGQPSSGNTIYF	TGTGCCAGCAGCATGGGACAACCGAGCTCTGGAAACACCATATATTTT
TRBV5-1	-	-	TRBJ2-1	CASSFGRTDNEQFF	TGCGCCAGCAGCTTTGGTCGGACTGACAATGAGCAGTTCTTC
TRBV5-1	TRBD1	once	TRBJ1-4	CASSWDRGRANEKLFF	TGCGCCAGCAGCTGGGACAGGGGGCGAGCTAATGAAAAACTGTTTTTT
TRBV29-1	TRBD1	-	TRBJ2-1	CSVTGSTNEQFF	TGCAGCGTGACAGGGAGCACCAATGAGCAGTTCTTC
TRBV2	TRBD2	-	TRBJ2-7	CASRSSGSSYEQYF	TGTGCCAGCAGGTCTAGCGGGAGCTCCTACGAGCAGTACTTC
TRBV11-3	-	-	TRBJ2-3	CASSLTGGPDGDPTDTQYF	TGTGCCAGCAGCTTAACCGGGGGACCGGACGGAGACCCCACAGATACGCAGTATTTT
TRBV3-1/TRBV3-2	TRBD1	once	TRBJ1-1	CASSQRDRYTEAFF	TGTGCCAGCAGCCAACGGGACAGGTACACTGAAGCTTTCTTT
TRBV18	TRBD2	-	TRBJ2-7	CASSKRGLAAEQYF	TGTGCCAGCTCCAAAAGGGGACTAGCGGCGGAGCAGTACTTC
TRBV7-3	-	-	TRBJ2-4	CASSPPRQFPIQYF	TGTGCCAGCAGCCCACCCCGACAGTTCCCCATTCAGTACTTC
TRBV5-4	-	-	TRBJ2-7	CASSLWGDYEQYF	TGTGCCAGCAGCTTGTGGGGGGACTACGAGCAGTACTTC
TRBV6-4	TRBD2	-	TRBJ2-2	CASSDGSGGLSNTGELFF	TGTGCCAGCAGTGACGGCAGCGGGGGGCTTTCGAACACCGGGGAGCTGTTTTTT
TRBV5-5	-	-	TRBJ1-5	CASSPGPGGNQPQHF	TGTGCCAGCAGCCCGGGCCCCGGGGGCAATCAGCCCCAGCATTTT
TRBV28	-	-	TRBJ1-5	CASSDQRQGNQPQHF	TGTGCCAGCAGTGACCAACGACAGGGCAATCAGCCCCAGCATTTT
TRBV2	TRBD1	-	TRBJ1-4	CASNEDRGTNEKLFF	TGTGCCAGCAATGAGGACAGGGGAACTAATGAAAAACTGTTTTTT
TRBV7-9	-	-	TRBJ2-5	CASSLDYLETQYF	TGTGCCAGCAGCTTAGACTACCTAGAGACCCAGTACTTC
TRBV9	TRBD1	-	TRBJ2-3	CASSVRDRAGPADTQYF	TGTGCCAGCAGCGTCCGGGACAGGGCGGGTCCCGCAGATACGCAGTATTTT
TRBV19	-	-	TRBJ1-2	CASKRLDGYTF	TGTGCCAGTAAGCGGCTTGATGGCTACACCTTC